The 20 T cell receptor beta chains below all came from one sample that was sequenced in a study of T-cell reconstitution after alpha-beta-depleted transplantation in children. Unique molecular identifiers were used in preparing the TCRbeta library. TCRdb reanalysed the PCR reads using MiXCR and keeps one entry per CDR3 protein. The table lists 450,000 to 600,000 distinct CDR3 sequences, about 18% of them singletons, with more than 2.5% in the top ten. The sequencing used PBMCs from the stem cell graft donor, collected from the stem cell graft. These receptors came from a human donor who donated a stem cell graft to a child with acute lymphoblastic leukemia.

The chain couples TRBV7-6 to TRBJ2-7, with D maybe TRBD2 (5 bases). The CDR3 runs 13 residues. V was clipped by 5 bases and J by 6 bases, with 14 bases between them. From germline, CDR1 is SGHVS and CDR2 FNYEAQ. The CDR3 is CASSPSGRAEQYF. The CDR3 nucleotides read TGTGCCAGCAGCCCTTCGGGAAGGGCCGAGCAGTACTTC.

This clonotype has more than one count but fewer than ten. The CDR3 is CASSVRIGNTIYF. DNA for the CDR3: TGTGCCAGCAGCGTGAGGATTGGAAACACCATATATTTT. The rearrangement joins TRBV9 to TRBJ1-3; the D is unclear. Trimming cost V 2 bases and J 3 bases, with 6 bases left between them. Looked up from germline, CDR1 is SGDLS and CDR2 is YYNGEE. The CDR3 spans 13 residues. Drawing the rest from reference TRBV9 and TRBJ1-3, the complete variable domain is DSGVTQTPKHLITATGQRVTLRCSPRSGDLSVYWYQQSLDQGLQFLIQYYNGEERAKGNILERFSAQQFPDLHSELNLSSLELGDSALYFCASSVRIGNTIYFGEGSWLTVV.

This clonotype came up many times. The V gene is TRBV6-6, the J gene TRBJ1-3; no clear D gene. Trimming removed 0 bases at V and 4 bases at J, with 4 bases between. The CDR3 contains 13 residues. Germline V gene lookup returns CDR1 MNHNY and CDR2 SVGAGI (reference sequence). The DNA for the CDR3 is TGTGCCAGCAGTTACTCCAGCGGAAACACCATATATTTT. It encodes CASSYSSGNTIYF.

This sequence joins TRBV5-1 and TRBJ1-1, with TRBD1 matching over 9 bases. This CDR3 comprises 13 residues. With 0 bases clipped from V and 8 bases from J, the junction kept 2 bases outside the gene matches. In germline, CDR1 is SGHRS, CDR2 YFSETQ. The CDR3 region is CASSLAGTGEAFF. The CDR3 DNA follows: TGCGCCAGCAGCTTGGCCGGGACAGGGGAAGCTTTCTTT.

The chain combines TRBV7-9 with TRBJ1-2; D is undetermined. The germline V gene has CDR1 SEHNR and CDR2 FQNEAQ (reference sequence). The germline V and J ends were trimmed by 5 bases and 3 bases, with 10 bases remaining between them. The CDR3 loop spans 13 amino acids. The CDR3 DNA reads TGTGCCAGCAGCCCGGACGGGGACTATGGCTACACCTTC. Residues: CASSPDGDYGYTF.

This chain joins TRBV9 and TRBJ2-5; 7 bases align to TRBD1. V shed 0 bases, J shed 2 bases, and the junction held 4 bases outside the gene matches. The CDR3 has 15 residues. From germline, CDR1 is SGDLS and CDR2 YYNGEE. Here the CDR3 DNA reads TGTGCCAGCAGCGTAGGAGGGGGCCGACAAGAGACCCAGTACTTC. It yields the protein CASSVGGGRQETQYF.

This clonotype was recorded a few times. The chain links TRBV6-1 to TRBJ2-7; maybe TRBD1 (5 bases). The ends were cut back, 5 bases at V and 0 bases at J, with 14 bases in the middle. Germline CDR1 MNHNS, CDR2 SASEGT. The CDR3 runs to 15 residues. CDR3 sequence reads: CASSLQTASSYEQYF. The CDR3 bases are TGTGCCAGCAGTCTCCAGACAGCGAGCTCCTACGAGCAGTACTTC.

The genes are TRBV29-1 and TRBJ2-2, with TRBD1 matching 7 bases. This CDR3 has 13 residues. The V gene end was trimmed by 6 bases and the J gene end by 1 base; junction bases not matched to a gene: 2. Germline CDR1 and CDR2: SQVTM and ANQGSEA. As DNA, the CDR3 is TGCAGCGTGGGACAGATGAACACCGGGGAGCTGTTTTTT. The encoded protein is CSVGQMNTGELFF.

CDR3 residues: CASMGDWSRGYTF. CDR3 sequence (DNA): TGTGCCAGCATGGGGGACTGGAGTCGTGGCTACACCTTC. The gene calls are TRBV2 and TRBJ1-2, with a possible D match to TRBD1 (5 bases). The CDR3 length is 13 residues. Trimming stripped 7 bases from V and 7 bases from J, with 16 bases between. In germline, CDR1 is SNHLY, CDR2 FYNNEI.

This chain uses TRBV12-3 or TRBV12-4 with TRBJ1-3; D might be TRBD1 (5 bases). The CDR3 is made up of 14 amino acids. The V end was cut by 5 bases, the J end by 6 bases, with 14 bases between. Here the CDR3 DNA reads TGTGCCAGCAGTCCTCGGGGAGGGGCAAACACCATATATTTT. It codes for CASSPRGGANTIYF.

This clonotype was observed a few times. The rearrangement links TRBV7-2 to TRBJ2-7; 7 bases match TRBD1. The germline V gene encodes CDR1 SGHTA and CDR2 FQGNSA. V shed 2 bases and J 4 bases; nucleotides not matched to a gene: 8. The CDR3 spans 15 residues. CDR3 region: CASSLYAGRGYEQYF. DNA of the CDR3: TGTGCCAGCAGCTTATACGCTGGCAGGGGGTACGAGCAGTACTTC.

The chain has TRBV5-6 and TRBJ2-3; 10 positions agree with TRBD2. In germline, CDR1 is SGHDT, CDR2 YYEEEE. V gave up 4 bases and J gave up 4 bases; unmatched junction bases: 9. The CDR3 is made up of 16 amino acids. CDR3 coding DNA: TGTGCCAGCAGCCCGGGACTAGCGAGTTCCCCAGATACGCAGTATTTT. Translated, it gives CASSPGLASSPDTQYF.

The chain couples TRBV12-3 or TRBV12-4 to TRBJ2-1; D is perhaps TRBD2 (5 bases). The ends were cut back, 7 bases at V and 6 bases at J, with 16 bases in the middle. There are 14 residues in the CDR3. The DNA for the CDR3 is TGTGCCAGCACCCTGTTAGGGCGGGCCAATGAGCAGTTCTTC. Protein: CASTLLGRANEQFF.

The V and J genes are TRBV20-1 and TRBJ2-5; maybe TRBD2 (5 bases). Trimming took off 6 bases at V and 0 bases at J, with 8 bases between the two ends. The CDR3 spans 12 residues. CDR1 and CDR2 from the germline V gene are DFQATT and SNEGSKA (reference sequence). The CDR3 DNA sequence: TGCAGTGCAACTAGGAACCAAGAGACCCAGTACTTC. It encodes CSATRNQETQYF.

This sequence joins TRBV30 and TRBJ2-1, with TRBD2 identical over 14 bases. The V segment lost 8 bases and the J segment 6 bases; nucleotides outside the gene matches: 3. This CDR3 comprises 13 residues. Germline-derived CDR1 and CDR2 are GTSNPN and SVGIG (reference sequence). The chain's CDR3 is CAAGLAGANEQFF. Here the CDR3 DNA reads TGTGCCGCGGGACTAGCGGGAGCCAATGAGCAGTTCTTC.

The CDR3: CASSGREKSTDTQYF. The CDR3 DNA reads TGCGCCAGCAGTGGTCGGGAGAAGAGCACAGATACGCAGTATTTT. The chain employs TRBV5-1 and TRBJ2-3; the D gene is possibly TRBD2 (6 bases). Trimming cost V 5 bases and J 0 bases, with 13 bases left between them. The CDR3 runs 15 residues. Germline-derived CDR1 and CDR2 are SGHRS and YFSETQ.

This clonotype has a handful of counts. The junction departs from germline at one end; a sequencing error may be responsible. This chain joins TRBV12-3 or TRBV12-4 and TRBJ2-1, with D possibly TRBD2 on 6 matching bases. The CDR3 consists of 14 residues. CDR3 coding DNA: TGCGCCGGGAGTGGCAAGGGAGATTCCGGGGAGCAGTTCTTC. It translates to CAGSGKGDSGEQFF.

The chain links TRBV2 to TRBJ1-2; D is undetermined. Germline V gene sequence: CDR1 SNHLY, CDR2 FYNNEI. There are 13 residues in the CDR3. The V end lost 3 bases, the J end lost 4 bases, and 9 bases lay between the germline ends. The CDR3 bases are TGTGCCAGCAGTGACCATCCTATCTATGGCTACACCTTC. It translates to CASSDHPIYGYTF.

This clonotype was observed a handful of times. The chain combines TRBV5-1 with TRBJ2-5, with D maybe TRBD2 (6 bases). V was shortened by 0 bases and J by 3 bases, with 15 bases between the two germline ends. CDR3 length: 16 amino acids. Germline V gene data show CDR1 as SGHRS and CDR2 as YFSETQ. CDR3 protein: CASSLEGGSREETQYF. CDR3 in DNA: TGCGCCAGCAGCTTGGAAGGAGGGAGTCGGGAAGAGACCCAGTACTTC.

This clonotype was seen only a few times. This rearrangement joins TRBV11-2 to TRBJ2-1, with 10 bases lining up with TRBD2. The CDR3 covers 15 residues. Germline CDR1 and CDR2: SGHAT and FQNNGV. V shed 5 bases and J 8 bases; nucleotides not matched to a gene: 9. The CDR3 nucleotides read TGTGCCAGCAGCCTATTGAGCGGGAGGGCTGATGAGCAGTTCTTC. Translated: CASSLLSGRADEQFF.